The 30 T cell receptor beta chains below were found in one sample sequenced in a study of blood T cell repertoires in COVID-19. Generated by immunoSEQ multiplex PCR, the TCRdb table keeps only in-frame clones and is missing some. The sample carries about 81,000 clones, about 90% recorded once. The sequencing input was peripheral blood. The receptors were gathered from a woman of 80 years or more with acute or convalescent COVID-19.

The chain joins TRBV2 to TRBJ1-5; 7 bases align to TRBD1. V was pared by 8 bases and J by 0 bases, with 4 bases of the junction left unmatched. Germline CDR1 is SNHLY and CDR2 is FYNNEI. The CDR3 is made up of 14 amino acids. The CDR3 reads CASQTGNSNQPQHF. The CDR3 DNA sequence: TGTGCCAGCCAGACAGGGAATAGCAATCAGCCCCAGCATTTT.

V and J are TRBV12-5 and TRBJ1-2; D might be TRBD1 (5 bases). The CDR3 extends over 15 amino acids. In germline, CDR1 is LGHNT, CDR2 FRNRAP. The chain's CDR3 is CASLGVVSAGSGYTF. CDR3 DNA: TGTGCATCTCTGGGGGTCGTCAGTGCGGGGAGTGGCTACACCTTC.

V usage is TRBV30 and J usage is TRBJ1-1; D might be TRBD1 (5 bases). CDR3 length: 12 amino acids. Germline loops: CDR1 GTSNPN, CDR2 SVGIG (reference sequence). Between the trimmed V and J ends, which lost 4 bases and 5 bases, there was a span of 11 bases. CDR3 sequence reads: CAWIGGPTEAFF. The CDR3 DNA reads TGTGCCTGGATCGGGGGACCGACTGAAGCTTTCTTT.

V usage is TRBV2 and J usage is TRBJ2-7, with D maybe TRBD1 (5 bases). Deletions cut 9 bases from V and 2 bases from J, with 14 bases between. The length of the CDR3 is 13 residues. Germline CDR1 and CDR2: SNHLY and FYNNEI. The DNA for the CDR3 is TGTGCCAGTTCGATACAGGCCGCCTACGAGCAGTACTTC. It codes for CASSIQAAYEQYF.

The chain couples TRBV6-1 to TRBJ2-7; D remains unclear. CDR3 length equals 14 residues. V was pared by 1 base and J by 6 bases, with 13 bases between. Germline-derived CDR1 and CDR2 are MNHNS and SASEGT. CDR3 residues: CASSEGAQVSEQYF. CDR3 nucleotides: TGTGCCAGCAGTGAAGGGGCCCAGGTGAGCGAGCAGTACTTC.

This clone has just one count. This chain uses TRBV5-1 with TRBJ2-5; 15 nucleotides agree with TRBD2. V lost 2 bases to trimming and J lost 5 bases; unmatched junction nucleotides: 4. This CDR3 contains 16 residues. Germline V gene data show CDR1 as SGHRS and CDR2 as YFSETQ. CDR3 sequence reads: CASSLAGTSGGETQYF. The CDR3 nucleotides read TGCGCCAGCAGCTTAGCCGGGACTAGCGGGGGGGAGACCCAGTACTTC.

The J gene is TRBJ1-2, the V gene TRBV6-1; 10 positions agree with TRBD1. Germline V lookup: CDR1 MNHNS, CDR2 SASEGT. With V trimmed by 2 bases and J by 2 bases, 5 bases remained unmatched. The CDR3 spans 16 residues. CDR3 DNA: TGTGCCAGCAGTGAACGCTTGGGACAGGGGAACTATGGCTACACCTTC. Its protein is CASSERLGQGNYGYTF.

The chain employs TRBV7-2 and TRBJ2-3; 8 nucleotides align to TRBD2. Germline loops: CDR1 SGHTA, CDR2 FQGNSA. The CDR3 covers 17 residues. V shed 2 bases, J shed 0 bases, and the junction held 7 bases outside the gene matches. The CDR3 sequence: CASSLLAGGISTDTQYF. CDR3 DNA sequence: TGTGCCAGCAGCTTATTGGCGGGGGGCATTAGCACAGATACGCAGTATTTT.

The chain has TRBV27 and TRBJ2-7; 9 positions agree with TRBD2. This CDR3 contains 17 residues. With V trimmed by 4 bases and J by 4 bases, 14 bases remained unmatched. The germline CDR1 and CDR2 sequences are MNHEY and SMNVEV (reference sequence). The CDR3: CASSSSLSGGTIYEQYF. In DNA, the CDR3 is TGTGCCAGCAGTTCATCCCTTAGCGGGGGTACTATTTACGAGCAGTACTTC.

The rearrangement links TRBV7-2 to TRBJ1-1; D is perhaps TRBD1 (5 bases). V was cut by 6 bases and J by 0 bases, with 11 bases left in between. The CDR3 runs 14 residues. CDR1 is SGHTA and CDR2 is FQGNSA in the germline V gene. CDR3 sequence (DNA): TGTGCCAGCAGTTCACAGGTCATGAACACTGAAGCTTTCTTT. Translation gives CASSSQVMNTEAFF.

The CDR3 DNA reads as TGTGCCAGCAGTCGGCAGGACAGGGAAACGAGCTACACCTTC. This encodes CASSRQDRETSYTF. The chain has TRBV28 and TRBJ1-2; 8 bases fit TRBD1. Germline V gives CDR1 MDHEN, CDR2 SYDVKM. V lost 5 bases, J lost 9 bases, and 11 bases stayed unmatched. This CDR3 has 14 amino acids.

The chain couples TRBV6-5 to TRBJ2-3; 9 nucleotides align to TRBD1. This CDR3 region has 13 residues. J was trimmed by 4 bases and V by 6 bases; bases with no gene match: 2. Germline values: CDR1 MNHEY, CDR2 SVGAGI. CDR3 sequence: CASRGTGSDTQYF. CDR3 nucleotide sequence: TGTGCCAGCAGGGGGACAGGGTCAGATACGCAGTATTTT.

The chain has TRBV24-1 and TRBJ2-1; TRBD2 matches 7 bases. This CDR3 contains 14 residues. V lost 4 bases, J lost 6 bases, and 5 bases stayed unmatched. CDR1 and CDR2 (germline): KGHDR, SFDVKD. DNA of the CDR3: TGTGCCACCAGTGAGAGCGGGACGTTCAATGAGCAGTTCTTC. Translating it yields CATSESGTFNEQFF.

J is TRBJ2-2 and V is TRBV10-1; TRBD1 might be the D (6 bases). Trimming left V 6 bases short and J 1 base short, with 9 bases between. Germline V gene lookup returns CDR1 WNHNN and CDR2 SYGVQD (reference sequence). The CDR3 is 14 amino acids. This CDR3 reads CASRGQWNTGELFF. The CDR3 DNA sequence: TGCGCCAGCAGAGGACAGTGGAACACCGGGGAGCTGTTTTTT.

V is TRBV27 and J is TRBJ1-1; maybe TRBD1 (6 bases). Per germline, CDR1 MNHEY and CDR2 SMNVEV (reference sequence). The CDR3 is made up of 17 amino acids. The ends were cut back, 4 bases at V and 0 bases at J, with 18 bases in the middle. Written as DNA, the CDR3 is TGTGCCAGCAGTTCTCGCCAGGGGAGGGGGATGAACACTGAAGCTTTCTTT. It yields the protein CASSSRQGRGMNTEAFF.

The rearrangement joins TRBV25-1 to TRBJ2-7; TRBD1 might be the D (5 bases). The V gene's germline CDR1 is MGHDK and CDR2 SYGVNS. This CDR3 is built from 13 residues. Between the trimmed V and J ends, which lost 1 base and 3 bases, there was a span of 7 bases. This chain's CDR3 is CASSEWGNYEQYF. CDR3 DNA sequence: TGTGCCAGCAGTGAATGGGGCAACTACGAGCAGTACTTC.

The chain has TRBV6-5 and TRBJ2-7, with D tentatively TRBD1 (6 bases). The CDR3 contains 15 residues. The germline V gene encodes CDR1 MNHEY and CDR2 SVGAGI. Trimming took 7 bases from V and 4 from J, leaving 20 bases between them. CDR3 amino acids: CASNGGRPSGYEQYF. As DNA, the CDR3 is TGTGCCAGCAATGGGGGCAGACCTTCTGGTTACGAGCAGTACTTC.

This clone is a singleton in its sample. The genes are TRBV5-1 and TRBJ1-2; D gene ambiguous. This CDR3 has 15 amino acids. Trimming left V 0 bases short and J 6 bases short, with 15 bases between. Germline V CDR1 and CDR2: SGHRS, YFSETQ. This chain's CDR3 is CASSLAEFPWDGYTF. Written as DNA, the CDR3 is TGCGCCAGCAGCTTGGCGGAGTTTCCGTGGGATGGCTACACCTTC. The whole variable domain, remainder taken from reference TRBV5-1 and TRBJ1-2, is KAGVTQTPRYLIKTRGQQVTLSCSPISGHRSVSWYQQTPGQGLQFLFEYFSETQRNKGNFPGRFSGRQFSNSRSEMNVSTLELGDSALYLCASSLAEFPWDGYTFGSGTRLTVV.

V and J are TRBV3-1 (or the pseudogene TRBV3-2) and TRBJ1-4; TRBD1 aligns across 8 bases. The germline V gene has CDR1 LGHDT and CDR2 YNNKEL (reference sequence). There are 15 residues in the CDR3. The ends lost 4 bases at V and 8 bases at J; junction bases unmatched: 9. This CDR3 is CASSLGTGKGEKLFF. DNA for the CDR3: TGTGCCAGCAGCCTTGGGACAGGCAAAGGGGAAAAACTGTTTTTT.

The CDR3 is CASSLRKGTGMVEQYF. The CDR3 DNA reads TGTGCCAGCAGCTTGCGGAAGGGGACAGGGATGGTCGAGCAGTACTTC. The chain recombines TRBV7-2 with TRBJ2-7, with 9 bases matching TRBD1. The CDR3 totals 16 residues. The V gene's germline CDR1 is SGHTA and CDR2 FQGNSA. The J segment lost 6 bases and the V segment lost 3 bases, leaving 12 bases of the junction unmatched.

V is TRBV9 and J is TRBJ2-7, with D possibly TRBD2 on 6 matching bases. Germline CDR1 is SGDLS and CDR2 is YYNGEE. CDR3 size: 14 residues. Trimming took 4 bases from V and 0 from J, leaving 11 bases between them. Written as DNA, the CDR3 is TGTGCCAGCAGCTCCCACGGGAGCTCCTACGAGCAGTACTTC. Its translation is CASSSHGSSYEQYF.

J is TRBJ1-2 and V is TRBV14; D remains ambiguous. This CDR3 is built from 14 residues. V dropped 2 bases and J dropped 4 bases, with 11 bases sitting between them. The germline gives CDR1 SGHDN, CDR2 FVKESK. CDR3 coding DNA: TGTGCCAGCAGCCAAAGTCGGGTGGGCTATGGCTACACCTTC. It specifies CASSQSRVGYGYTF.

This clone was observed a single time. The CDR3 sequence: CASSGAVGTTSNTGELFF. The CDR3 DNA sequence: TGTGCCAGCAGCGGCGCGGTTGGGACAACCAGTAACACCGGGGAGCTGTTTTTT. This chain links TRBV5-4 with TRBJ2-2; perhaps TRBD1 as D (6 bases). From germline, CDR1 is SGHNT and CDR2 YYREEE (reference sequence). Trimming took off 4 bases at V and 2 bases at J, with 21 bases between the two ends. The CDR3 is made up of 18 amino acids.

The J gene is TRBJ2-7, the V gene TRBV4-1; 10 nucleotides line up with TRBD2. CDR3 length: 15 residues. CDR1 and CDR2 from the germline V gene are MGHRA and YSYEKL. After removal of 0 bases from V and 12 bases from J, the junction contained 11 bases not matched to a gene. The CDR3 DNA sequence: TGCGCCAGCAGCCAAGATGCTAGCGGGAGTCTCGTCGGGTACTTC. Encoded protein: CASSQDASGSLVGYF.

This clone was counted a few times. The rearrangement joins TRBV7-2 to TRBJ2-5, with a weak D call TRBD2 (6 bases). V was clipped by 1 base and J by 4 bases, with 13 bases between them. This CDR3 is built from 15 residues. Germline V CDR1 and CDR2: SGHTA, FQGNSA. The CDR3 DNA follows: TGTGCCAGCAGCTTAGGCTGGGGAGGAAGAGAGACCCAGTACTTC. It is translated as CASSLGWGGRETQYF.

A single count supports this clone. The CDR3 sequence is CASSHWTVNYEQYF. The CDR3, as DNA: TGTGCCAGCAGTCACTGGACAGTTAACTACGAGCAGTACTTC. The chain is built from TRBV5-5 and TRBJ2-7; D might be TRBD1 (6 bases). The CDR3 runs to 14 residues. V was pared by 5 bases and J by 3 bases, with 15 bases between. Germline V CDR1 and CDR2: SGHKS, YYEKEE (reference sequence).

The chain carries TRBV5-6 and TRBJ2-3, with 7 nucleotides matching TRBD1. With V trimmed by 3 bases and J by 6 bases, 13 bases remained unmatched. CDR1 SGHDT and CDR2 YYEEEE come from the germline V gene. This CDR3 is 16 amino acids long. The CDR3 region has the DNA TGTGCCAGCAGCTCCCTCCGAGGGGGCGCCTGGGATACGCAGTATTTT. It is translated as CASSSLRGGAWDTQYF.

The CDR3 protein is CASSEGTTPSATDTQYF. CDR3 in DNA: TGCGCCAGCAGTGAAGGGACTACCCCCTCCGCCACAGATACGCAGTATTTT. The chain combines TRBV10-1 with TRBJ2-3; 7 bases are shared with TRBD2. Trimming took 3 bases from V and 2 from J; bases not matched to a gene: 11. The CDR3 is made up of 17 amino acids. Germline loops: CDR1 WNHNN, CDR2 SYGVQD (reference sequence).

The chain couples TRBV3-1 (or the pseudogene TRBV3-2) to TRBJ2-1, with D tentatively TRBD1 (6 bases). The CDR3 loop spans 16 amino acids. The germline V gene encodes CDR1 LGHDT and CDR2 YNNKEL (reference sequence). Deletions cut 9 bases from V and 5 bases from J, with 23 bases between. The CDR3 DNA sequence: TGTGCCAGTTCAACCCAGGGGACCGCACCCAACAATGAGCAGTTCTTC. Translation: CASSTQGTAPNNEQFF.

The DNA for the CDR3 is TGTGCCAGCAGCGTTACCCCGGGAGAAACCCTCTCTGGAAACACCATATATTTT. It codes for CASSVTPGETLSGNTIYF. This chain connects TRBV9 to TRBJ1-3; D unresolved. The CDR3 runs to 18 residues. The germline V gene encodes CDR1 SGDLS and CDR2 YYNGEE. V was trimmed by 2 bases and J by 0 bases, leaving 18 bases between them. The variable domain in full, with the rest retrieved from reference TRBV9 and TRBJ1-3, is DSGVTQTPKHLITATGQRVTLRCSPRSGDLSVYWYQQSLDQGLQFLIQYYNGEERAKGNILERFSAQQFPDLHSELNLSSLELGDSALYFCASSVTPGETLSGNTIYFGEGSWLTVV.